This T cell receptor beta chain was sequenced in a study of cytomegalovirus exposure and HLA in healthy donors. Study-level points and caveats: As a later analysis showed, several of the most significant clusters appeared to be linked to common viral pathogens.

Primers: 60 Vbeta forward and 13 Jbeta reverse. The protocol was immunoSEQ multiplex PCR, while the TCRdb copy is restricted to in-frame clones and leaves out a portion. The sample has about 130,000 clones, 75% to 90% seen once. As concerns this clone: Its target is unknown.

This CDR3 region has 17 residues. Germline V CDR1 and CDR2: SGHTA, FQGNSA. V lost 3 bases to trimming and J lost 0 bases; unmatched junction nucleotides: 4. Sample: PBMCs. This rearrangement joins TRBV7-2 to TRBJ2-4, with 11 bases matching TRBD1. The clonotype originates from a woman aged 40 to 50 in good health and CMV-seronegative. The DNA of the CDR3 is TGTGCCAGCAGCTTTTCGGGACAGGGGGGAGCCAAAAACATTCAGTACTTC. It is translated as CASSFSGQGGAKNIQYF. Filled out from reference TRBV7-2 and TRBJ2-4, the complete variable domain reads GAGVSQSPSNKVTEKGKDVELRCDPISGHTALYWYRQSLGQGLEFLIYFQGNSAPDKSGLPSDRFSAERTGGSVSTLTIQRTQQEDSAVYLCASSFSGQGGAKNIQYFGAGTRLSVL.